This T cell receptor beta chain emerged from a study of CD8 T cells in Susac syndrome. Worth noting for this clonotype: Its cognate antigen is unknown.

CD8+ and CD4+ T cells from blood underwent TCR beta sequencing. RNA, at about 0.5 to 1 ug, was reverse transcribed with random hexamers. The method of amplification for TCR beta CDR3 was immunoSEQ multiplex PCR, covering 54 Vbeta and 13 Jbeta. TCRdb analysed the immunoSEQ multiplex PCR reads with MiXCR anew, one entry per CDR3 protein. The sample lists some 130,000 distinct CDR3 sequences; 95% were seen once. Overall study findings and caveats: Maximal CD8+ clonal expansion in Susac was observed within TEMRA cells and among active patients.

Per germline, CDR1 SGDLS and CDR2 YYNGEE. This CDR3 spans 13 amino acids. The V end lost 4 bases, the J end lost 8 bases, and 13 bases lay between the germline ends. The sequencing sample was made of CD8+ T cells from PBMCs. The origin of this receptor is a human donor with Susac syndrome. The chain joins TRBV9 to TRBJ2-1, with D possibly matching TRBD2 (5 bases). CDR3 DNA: TGTGCCAGCAGCACTTGGACTGGAGATGAGCAGTTCTTC. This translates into CASSTWTGDEQFF.